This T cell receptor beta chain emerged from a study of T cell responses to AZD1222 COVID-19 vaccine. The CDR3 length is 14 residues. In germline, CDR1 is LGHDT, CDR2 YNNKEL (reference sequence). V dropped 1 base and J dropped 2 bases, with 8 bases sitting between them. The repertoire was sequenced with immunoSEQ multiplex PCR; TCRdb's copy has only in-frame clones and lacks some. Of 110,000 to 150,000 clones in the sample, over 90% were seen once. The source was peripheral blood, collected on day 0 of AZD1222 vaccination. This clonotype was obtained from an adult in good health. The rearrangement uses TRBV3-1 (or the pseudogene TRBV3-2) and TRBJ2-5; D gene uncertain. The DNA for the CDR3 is TGTGCCAGCAGCCAAGGAAACAGTCAAGAGACCCAGTACTTC. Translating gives CASSQGNSQETQYF.